The 17 T cell receptor beta chains below all came from one sample that was sequenced in a study of early T cells in non-severe SARS-CoV-2 infection. TCRdb itself ran the 5' RACE reads through MiXCR, one entry per CDR3 protein. The table includes about 48,000 distinct CDR3 sequences, roughly 7.7% detected once. The material sequenced was whole blood. These receptors came from an adult who was a healthcare worker with PCR-confirmed SARS-CoV-2 infection or an uninfected control (not recorded which).

A remark on this clonotype: At one boundary the junction diverges from the germline segment, which might be a read error. J is TRBJ2-2 and V is TRBV30; D not resolved. The CDR3 has 13 amino acids. Germline CDR1 and CDR2: GTSNPN and SVGIG (reference sequence). CDR3 loop: CAWSVQNPGELFF. Here the CDR3 DNA reads TGTGCCTGGAGTGTACAGAACCCCGGGGAGCTGTTTTTT.

This clonotype was recorded many times. The rearrangement links TRBV6-2 or TRBV6-3 to TRBJ1-6; 9 bases line up with TRBD1. V dropped 3 bases and J dropped 0; count of bases not matched to a gene: 6. The CDR3 runs 18 residues. Per the germline V gene, CDR1 is MNHEY and CDR2 is SVGEGT. CDR3 region: CASSYGTGKSSYNSPLHF. DNA of the CDR3: TGTGCCAGCAGTTATGGGACAGGGAAGAGCTCCTATAATTCACCCCTCCACTTT.

This clonotype was observed many times. The chain employs TRBV6-2 or TRBV6-3 and TRBJ2-1, with D possibly TRBD1 on 6 matching bases. The V and J ends lost 6 bases and 0 bases respectively, with 12 bases between them. CDR1 MNHEY and CDR2 SVGEGT come from the germline V gene. The CDR3 spans 15 residues. The CDR3 bases are TGTGCCAGCAGGACTGACAGGAGCTCCTACAATGAGCAGTTCTTC. Translation gives CASRTDRSSYNEQFF.

The genes are TRBV20-1 and TRBJ2-5; no clear D. Germline V gives CDR1 DFQATT, CDR2 SNEGSKA (reference sequence). The V end lost 0 bases, the J end lost 2 bases, and 7 bases lay between the germline ends. The CDR3 totals 13 residues. CDR3 loop: CSARDQPQETQYF. The CDR3 DNA reads TGCAGTGCTAGAGATCAGCCTCAAGAGACCCAGTACTTC.

This clonotype was recorded a few times. The DNA of the CDR3 is TGTGCCAGCAGTTATACGGGACAGGGGGCCGAGCAGTACTTC. This translates into CASSYTGQGAEQYF. V usage is TRBV6-5 and J usage is TRBJ2-7, with 12 bases identical to TRBD1. This CDR3 region has 14 residues. The J segment lost 6 bases and the V segment lost 3 bases, leaving 3 bases of the junction unmatched. The germline gives CDR1 MNHEY, CDR2 SVGAGI.

In this sample, this clonotype turned up many times. This chain uses TRBV6-4 with TRBJ2-1, with 11 bases identical to TRBD2. Germline-derived CDR1 and CDR2 are MRHNA and SNTAGT. The J segment lost 8 bases and the V segment lost 0 bases, leaving 3 bases of the junction unmatched. The CDR3 is made up of 15 amino acids. The chain's CDR3 is CASSDSTSGGDEQFF. The CDR3, as DNA: TGTGCCAGCAGTGACTCTACTAGCGGGGGCGATGAGCAGTTCTTC.

This clonotype was picked up many times. V usage is TRBV6-2 or TRBV6-3 and J usage is TRBJ2-5; D is unclear. The CDR3 is 12 residues long. Trimming left V 2 bases short and J 4 bases short, with 5 bases between. CDR1 MNHEY and CDR2 SVGEGT come from the germline V gene. In nucleotides, the CDR3 is TGTGCCAGCAGTTACGGGGTAGAGACCCAGTACTTC. Encoded protein: CASSYGVETQYF.

J is TRBJ1-5 and V is TRBV6-1; weak D call: TRBD1 (5 bases). Germline CDR1 reads MNHNS; CDR2 reads SASEGT. The CDR3 is 13 amino acids. V lost 8 bases and J lost 5, with 13 bases in between. The DNA for the CDR3 is TGTGCCAGCGGTAGGGACGGATATCAGCCCCAGCATTTT. The encoded protein is CASGRDGYQPQHF.

This clonotype was counted at least ten times. The V gene is TRBV10-2, the J gene TRBJ1-1; 7 bases fit TRBD1. V lost 6 bases and J lost 4; bases outside the gene matches: 11. CDR3 length: 15 amino acids. Germline-derived CDR1 and CDR2 are WSHSY and SAAADI. CDR3: CASSHPKTGSTEAFF. The CDR3 DNA reads as TGCGCCAGCAGCCATCCAAAGACAGGGAGCACTGAAGCTTTCTTT.

Many counts were recorded for this clonotype. This chain connects TRBV14 to TRBJ2-3, with D uncertain. CDR1 and CDR2 (germline): SGHDN, FVKESK. This CDR3 comprises 15 residues. Trimming shortened V by 1 base and J by 2 bases, and 10 bases separated the two germline ends. The CDR3 region is CASSQVNSHTDTQYF. CDR3 nucleotides: TGTGCCAGCAGCCAAGTGAACAGCCACACAGATACGCAGTATTTT.

Points on this clonotype: A much bigger clone sits one base away, suggesting this may be a read error. J is TRBJ2-5 and V is TRBV12-3 or TRBV12-4; D uncertain. There are 12 residues in the CDR3. The CDR3 loop reads CASSLEGETQHF. The CDR3 DNA sequence: TGTGCCAGCAGTTTAGAGGGTGAGACCCAGCACTTC.

This clonotype appeared a few times. The chain is built from TRBV4-1 and TRBJ1-1; TRBD1 aligns across 7 bases. Germline values: CDR1 MGHRA, CDR2 YSYEKL. V gave up 0 bases and J gave up 3 bases; unmatched junction bases: 7. The CDR3 is made up of 16 amino acids. CDR3 coding DNA: TGCGCCAGCAGCCAAGAAGGTGCCAGGGGGGACACTGAAGCTTTCTTT. Protein sequence: CASSQEGARGDTEAFF.

At least ten counts were recorded for this clonotype. The V gene is TRBV29-1, the J gene TRBJ2-7; 8 bases map to TRBD1. Per germline, CDR1 SQVTM and CDR2 ANQGSEA. V lost 1 base, J lost 1 base, and 3 bases stayed unmatched. The CDR3 contains 14 residues. CDR3 bases: TGCAGCGTTGAAGTCTGGACAGGGTCCTACGAGCAGTACTTC. Residues: CSVEVWTGSYEQYF.

This clonotype was seen many times. The gene calls are TRBV20-1 and TRBJ1-4, with 7 bases that match TRBD1. The CDR3 contains 14 residues. CDR1 and CDR2 (germline): DFQATT, SNEGSKA (reference sequence). Trimming took 1 base from V and 7 from J; bases not matched to a gene: 6. The CDR3 is CSARADREGEKLFF. In DNA, the CDR3 is TGCAGTGCTAGAGCCGACAGGGAGGGTGAAAAACTGTTTTTT.

The chain has TRBV6-4 and TRBJ2-3; no clear D. V gave up 3 bases and J gave up 2 bases, with 6 bases separating them. CDR3 length equals 13 residues. Per the germline V gene, CDR1 is MRHNA and CDR2 is SNTAGT. The CDR3 nucleotides are TGTGCCAGCAGTGATACAGACACAGATACGCAGTATTTT. This translates into CASSDTDTDTQYF.

This clonotype has a handful of counts. The V gene is TRBV20-1, the J gene TRBJ2-1; 12 nucleotides align to TRBD2. The CDR3 sequence is 14 residues long. Per the germline V gene, CDR1 is DFQATT and CDR2 is SNEGSKA (reference sequence). V shed 6 bases and J 5 bases; nucleotides not matched to a gene: 5. This CDR3 reads CSAAGLAGHNEQFF. The CDR3 DNA is TGCAGTGCCGCGGGACTAGCGGGCCACAATGAGCAGTTCTTC.

This clonotype was counted a single time. The chain uses TRBV20-1 and TRBJ1-1; no firm D call. V dropped 4 bases and J dropped 1 base, with 7 bases sitting between them. There are 12 residues in the CDR3. Germline lookup yields CDR1 DFQATT and CDR2 SNEGSKA (reference sequence). CDR3 nucleotide sequence: TGCAGTGCTACTCTGGCGAACACTGAAGCTTTCTTT. It translates to CSATLANTEAFF.